This TCR beta chain is drawn from a study of blood T cell repertoires in COVID-19. Whole-study context: Samples taken during acute and convalescent COVID-19 were collected in the United States, Italy and Spain. PBMCs, B-cell-depleted T cells, or T cells provided the cDNA or gDNA that made up the material.

Per the original data handling: The authors estimated nucleated cell counts from reference gene primer amplification. Using immunoSEQ multiplex PCR, the repertoire was profiled, and TCRdb retains in-frame clones only, with some absent. V and J calls and clone size are as listed in that table; D and trimming were resolved from the DNA. This table holds roughly 5,500 clones, around 91% found once. The CDR3 has 19 amino acids. Germline assignment: CDR1 SGHAT and CDR2 FQNNGV. Trimming at V came to 6 bases and at J to 3 bases, leaving 13 bases not matched to a gene. The origin of this receptor is a human donor in a cohort sampled during active COVID-19. Sample: peripheral blood. V usage is TRBV11-2 and J usage is TRBJ2-1, with TRBD2 matching over 14 bases. CDR3 residues: CASSPLGTSGSVDYNEQFF. In DNA form, the CDR3 reads TGTGCCAGCAGTCCTCTGGGGACTAGCGGGAGTGTGGACTACAATGAGCAGTTCTTC.